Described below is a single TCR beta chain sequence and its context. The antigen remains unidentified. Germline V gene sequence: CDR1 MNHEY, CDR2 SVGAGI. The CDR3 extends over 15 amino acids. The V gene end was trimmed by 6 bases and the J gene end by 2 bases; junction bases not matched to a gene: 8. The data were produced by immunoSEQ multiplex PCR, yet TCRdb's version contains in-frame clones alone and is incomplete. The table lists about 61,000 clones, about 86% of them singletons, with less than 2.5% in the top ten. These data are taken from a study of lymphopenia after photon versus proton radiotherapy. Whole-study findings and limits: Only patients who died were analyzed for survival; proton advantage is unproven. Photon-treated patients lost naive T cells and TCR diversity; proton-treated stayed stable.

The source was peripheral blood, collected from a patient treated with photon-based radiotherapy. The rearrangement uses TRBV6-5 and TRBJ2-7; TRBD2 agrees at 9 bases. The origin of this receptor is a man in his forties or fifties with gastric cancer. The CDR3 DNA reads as TGTGCCAGCAGGGGACTAGCTCCTGTAACCTACGAGCAGTACTTC. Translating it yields CASRGLAPVTYEQYF.